This TCR beta chain was recovered during a study of T-cell reconstitution after alpha-beta-depleted transplantation in children (dated by TCRdb to 2016 to 2018). About the study as a whole: Using TCR repertoire profiling, the study quantitatively followed how T-cell immune reconstitution unfolded in children after TCRalphabeta/CD19-depleted allogeneic hematopoietic cell transplantation.

Its CDR3 holds 14 amino acids, cysteine through phenylalanine. The kept DNA is CDR3 alone, 42 bases in frame from the first base. Reading the germline V gene gives CDR1 SQVTM and CDR2 ANQGSEA. The V and J ends are trimmed by 2 bases and 9 bases, leaving 19 bases between them. The sample's treatment or condition label, in plain terms: allogeneic hematopoietic cell transplantation with graft depleted of TCRalphabeta T cells and CD19 B cells. TCRalphabeta/CD19-depleted allogeneic hematopoietic cell grafts were given to the transplant recipients, all of whom were children. Summary of the overall study and its limitations: The high TCRbeta diversity at day 60 in some patients was ascribed to recipient T cells and intrathymic progenitors that had survived conditioning. Over subsequent months, a decline in hyperexpanded clone frequencies was noted, and after one year, T-cell counts and TCRbeta diversity were mostly ascribed to newly produced T cells. The apparently early recovery of alphabetaT-cell counts about two months after transplant reportedly depended on only several hundred rapidly expanded clones that came from non-depleted graft cells.

The library was obtained by PCR. The sequencer was an Illumina HiSeq 2500. TCR libraries were prepared with molecular barcoding, using unique molecular identifiers to normalize TCRbeta repertoire quantification. The raw public reads went through TCRdb reprocessing: fastp at Q25, MiXCR clone calling, in-frame beta chains kept. CDR3 protein sequences are deduplicated, and each keeps its most common genes and DNA. The sample includes hundreds of thousands of distinct CDR3 sequences, with roughly 24% observed a single time. The ten top clones hold approximately 2.5% of the sample. This clonotype has only a few counts. Its antigen is still unknown. The input lacks base qualities; no much larger clone sits a single base away.

This clonotype originated in a girl under 10 years old with Fanconi anemia, due to receive a stem cell transplant. The sequencing here drew on PBMCs, taken before TCRalphabeta/CD19-depleted stem cell transplant. This sequence uses TRBV29-1 and TRBJ2-5; the D segment may tentatively be TRBD1 or TRBD2, each giving 7 matched bases. Here is the DNA: TGCAGCGTTGAATCGACAGGGAGGGGTGGGGCCCAGTACTTC. Its protein reads: CSVESTGRGGAQYF. Here the CDR3 is joined to the reference TRBV29-1 and TRBJ2-5 genes, and the full variable domain is: SAVISQKPSRDICQRGTSLTIQCQVDSQVTMMFWYRQQPGQSLTLIATANQGSEATYESGFVIDKFPISRPNLTFSTLTVSNMSPEDSSIYLCSVESTGRGGAQYFGPGTRLLVL.